The rows below give T cell receptor beta chains drawn from one sample of a study of beta chain features in type 1 diabetes. Profiled with immunoSEQ multiplex PCR; TCRdb holds only in-frame clones, not every one. The data hold roughly 280,000 clones, with 24% observed a single time. Sequencing was carried out using naive CD4+ T cells from blood. All receptors come from a woman in her 30s with type 1 diabetes. Each CDR3 is given with its conserved first and last residue. D genes are given only for firm matches. A row's size may be missing; if present it is once, few, many or a size class.

TRBJ2-7 NA TRBV19 NA CASSIRGPYEQYF TGTGCCAGTAGTATACGTGGGCCCTACGAGCAGTACTTC
TRBJ2-3 TRBD2 TRBV7-3 NA CASRLSEREGTDTQYF TGTGCCAGCAGGCTCAGCGAGCGGGAGGGCACAGATACGCAGTATTTT
TRBJ1-3 NA TRBV4-2 NA CASSFPGGNTIYF TGTGCCAGCAGTTTCCCGGGTGGAAACACCATATATTTT
TRBJ2-2 NA TRBV5-4 NA CASSLQGSGELFF TGTGCCAGCAGCCTACAGGGCTCCGGGGAGCTGTTTTTT
TRBJ2-5 NA TRBV7-9 few CALGGQPQETQYF TGTGCCTTGGGGGGACAGCCCCAAGAGACCCAGTACTTC
TRBJ2-1 NA TRBV7-3 few CASSLWAGNEQFF TGTGCCAGCAGCTTGTGGGCGGGGAATGAGCAGTTCTTC
TRBJ2-3 NA TRBV5-1 NA CASSSGQGGGASSEPYF TGCGCCAGCAGCTCAGGACAGGGAGGGGGGGCCAGTTCGGAGCCGTATTTT
TRBJ2-1 TRBD2 TRBV7-2 NA CASRDPGLAGANEQFF TGTGCCAGCAGGGATCCGGGACTAGCGGGAGCAAATGAGCAGTTCTTC
TRBJ2-5 TRBD1 TRBV29-1 few CSVVRTGRETQYF TGCAGCGTTGTACGGACAGGGCGGGAGACCCAGTACTTC
TRBJ1-1 NA TRBV5-1 few CASSAGVGTEAFF TGCGCCAGCAGCGCAGGGGTGGGTACTGAAGCTTTCTTT